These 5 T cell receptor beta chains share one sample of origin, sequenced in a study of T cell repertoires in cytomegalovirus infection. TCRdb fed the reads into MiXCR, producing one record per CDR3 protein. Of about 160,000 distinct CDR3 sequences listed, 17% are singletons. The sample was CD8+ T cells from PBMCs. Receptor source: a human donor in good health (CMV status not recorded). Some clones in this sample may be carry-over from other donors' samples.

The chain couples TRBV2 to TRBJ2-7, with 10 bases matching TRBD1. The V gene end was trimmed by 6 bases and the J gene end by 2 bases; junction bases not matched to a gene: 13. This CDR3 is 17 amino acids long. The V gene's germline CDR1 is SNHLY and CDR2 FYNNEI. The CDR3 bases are TGTGCCAGCAGGGGGGACAGGGGAGATAATCCGGCCTACGAGCAGTACTTC. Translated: CASRGDRGDNPAYEQYF.

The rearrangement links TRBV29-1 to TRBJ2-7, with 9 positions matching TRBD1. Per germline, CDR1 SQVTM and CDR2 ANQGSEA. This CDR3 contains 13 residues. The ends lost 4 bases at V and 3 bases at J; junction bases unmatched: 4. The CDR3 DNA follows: TGCAGCGTTGGGACAGGGGATAACTACGAGCAGTACTTC. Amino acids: CSVGTGDNYEQYF.

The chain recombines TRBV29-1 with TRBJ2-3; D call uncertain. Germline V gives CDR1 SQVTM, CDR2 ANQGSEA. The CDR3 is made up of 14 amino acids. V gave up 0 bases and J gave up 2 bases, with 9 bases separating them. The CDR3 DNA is TGCAGCGTTGAAGATGGGTGGGACACAGATACGCAGTATTTT. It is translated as CSVEDGWDTDTQYF.

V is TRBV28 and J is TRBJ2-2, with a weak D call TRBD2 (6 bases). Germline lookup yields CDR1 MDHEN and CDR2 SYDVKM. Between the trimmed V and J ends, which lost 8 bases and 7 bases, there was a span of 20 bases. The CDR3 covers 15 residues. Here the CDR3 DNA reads TGTGCCAGCCGCTCCCTCCTTAGCGGTGACGGGGAGCTGTTTTTT. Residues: CASRSLLSGDGELFF.

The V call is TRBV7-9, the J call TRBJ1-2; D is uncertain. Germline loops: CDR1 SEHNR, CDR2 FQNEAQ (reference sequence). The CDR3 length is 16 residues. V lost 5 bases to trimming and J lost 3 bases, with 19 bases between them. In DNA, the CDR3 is TGTGCCAGCAGCCCTGTTGACCTCTCAAGGGACTATGGCTACACCTTC. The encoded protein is CASSPVDLSRDYGYTF. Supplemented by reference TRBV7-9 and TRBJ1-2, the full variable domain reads DTGVSQNPRHKITKRGQNVTFRCDPISEHNRLYWYRQTLGQGPEFLTYFQNEAQLEKSRLLSDRFSAERPKGSFSTLEIQRTEQGDSAMYLCASSPVDLSRDYGYTFGSGTRLTVV.